This TCR beta chain originates from a study of glioma-infiltrating T cells after dendritic cell vaccination. Overall study: Autologous tumor lysate-pulsed dendritic cell vaccination was given between about 2002 and 2012.

Measured with immunoSEQ multiplex PCR; TCRdb has only the in-frame clones, and not every one. The table has some 87,000 clones, over 65% seen once. The CDR3 consists of 17 residues. Unmatched junction bases numbered 9, after V lost 1 base and J lost 5 bases. Germline V lookup: CDR1 SGHAT, CDR2 FQDESV (reference sequence). V is TRBV11-1 and J is TRBJ2-5; 11 bases match TRBD2. The receptor comes from a human donor with glioblastoma. The starting material was blood, obtained before dendritic cell vaccination. The CDR3 spells CASSLGKKVAGGETQYF. CDR3 sequence (DNA): TGTGCCAGCAGCTTAGGGAAGAAGGTAGCGGGGGGGGAGACCCAGTACTTC.